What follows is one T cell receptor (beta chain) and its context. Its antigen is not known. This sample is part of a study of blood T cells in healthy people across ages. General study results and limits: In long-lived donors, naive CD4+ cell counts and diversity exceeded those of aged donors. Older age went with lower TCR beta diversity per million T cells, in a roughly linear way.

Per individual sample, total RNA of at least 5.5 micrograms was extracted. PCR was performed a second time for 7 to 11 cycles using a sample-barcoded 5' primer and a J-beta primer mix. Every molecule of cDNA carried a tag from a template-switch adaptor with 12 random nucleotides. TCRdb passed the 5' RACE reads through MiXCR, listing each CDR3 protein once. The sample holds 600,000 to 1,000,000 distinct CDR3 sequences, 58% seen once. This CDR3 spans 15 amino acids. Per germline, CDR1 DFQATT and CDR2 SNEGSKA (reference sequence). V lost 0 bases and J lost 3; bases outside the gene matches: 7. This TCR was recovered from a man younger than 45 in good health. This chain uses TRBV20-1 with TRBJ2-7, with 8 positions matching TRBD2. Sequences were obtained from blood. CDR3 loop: CSARDPGGADYEQYF. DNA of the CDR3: TGCAGTGCTAGAGATCCGGGAGGGGCGGACTACGAGCAGTACTTC.